Reported below is one T cell receptor (beta chain). The sample comes from a study of control samples from healthy donors and cancer patients. V was shortened by 7 bases and J by 0 bases, with 7 bases between the two germline ends. The CDR3 length is 14 residues. Germline V gives CDR1 MNHEY, CDR2 SVGAGI. Generated by immunoSEQ multiplex PCR, the TCRdb table keeps only in-frame clones and is missing some. Altogether over 100,000 clones are present, approximately 88% being singletons, with the ten largest covering less than 4%. The origin of this receptor is a man in his forties or fifties in good health. The chain joins TRBV6-5 to TRBJ1-6, with D uncertain. The material sequenced was blood. Here the CDR3 DNA reads TGTGCCAGCATTGGTAACTCCTATAATTCACCCCTCCACTTT. This sequence encodes CASIGNSYNSPLHF.